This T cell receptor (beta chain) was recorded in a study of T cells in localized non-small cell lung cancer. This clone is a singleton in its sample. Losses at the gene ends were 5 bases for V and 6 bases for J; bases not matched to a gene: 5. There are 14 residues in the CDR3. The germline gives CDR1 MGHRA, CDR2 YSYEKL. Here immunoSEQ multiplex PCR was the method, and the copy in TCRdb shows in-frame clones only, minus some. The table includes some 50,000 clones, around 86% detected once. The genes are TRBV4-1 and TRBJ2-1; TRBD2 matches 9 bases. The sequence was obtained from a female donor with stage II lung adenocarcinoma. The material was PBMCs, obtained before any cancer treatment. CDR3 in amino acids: CASSTGTSFNEQFF. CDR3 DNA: TGCGCCAGCAGCACCGGGACTAGCTTCAATGAGCAGTTCTTC.